Sequencing of this T cell receptor (beta chain) was carried out in a study of blood T cell repertoires in COVID-19 (dated by TCRdb to 2019 to 2021). For the wider study: Collaborator samples came from the United States, Italy and Spain and covered acute and convalescent phases of COVID-19. The prospective study material was composed of cDNA or gDNA derived from T cells, B-cell-depleted T cells, or PBMCs. The dataset comprised deeply sampled blood TCRbeta repertoires from subjects exposed to, actively infected with, or recovered from COVID-19. The repertoires were released in a freely available public database intended as a resource for research on the immune response to SARS-CoV-2. Samples were obtained from the ongoing ImmuneRACE study (first 160 participants) and from about 1,300 subjects provided by 6 global collaborators. Nearly every sample came with metadata listing a de-identified subject ID, COVID-19 status, age in years and sex. Where HLA class I and class II types were available, the types were taken from metadata supplied by the sample provider, not from assay-based typing.

TCRbeta CDR3 regions were amplified from genomic DNA by means of the immunoSEQ Assay, a bias-controlled multiplex PCR. The original methods were these. Within the assay, amplification of reference gene primers was used to estimate how many nucleated cells each sample contained. Sequence reads were collapsed and filtered to measure the absolute abundance of every unique TCRbeta CDR3 rearrangement. For each sample, productive Simpson clonality was calculated as the square root of Simpson's diversity index across productive rearrangements. This immuneACCESS table, as held by TCRdb, lists in-frame sequences with V and J called but not all clones. Of the missing ones, under half trace to an unresolved V gene in checked studies; the others have no known cause. That table is the source of V, J and clone size, and D and trimming were worked out from the DNA. The sample table lists around 300,000 clones, 89% of them with a count of one. About 1.7% of the sample is held by the ten biggest clonotypes.

A distance of 24 bases separates the germline ends of V and J, which lose 9 bases and 1 base respectively. According to the germline V gene (reference sequence), CDR1 reads LNHDA and CDR2 reads SQIVND. The cysteine opens and the phenylalanine closes a CDR3 of 17 amino acids. The DNA shown is the 51-base CDR3, in frame from base 1. This clone was recorded once. The target of this receptor is not known. Per-base quality was not reported, and no clone a single base away is much larger than it. Study-level results and caveats: The amount of clinical and demographic metadata varied by source and participant and was provided uncurated.

Enrolling through a virtual design, the prospective study's participants ranged in age from roughly 18 to 90 years and lived across roughly 23 United States geographic areas. Cohort assignment in the prospective study relied on participant-reported clinical history from a screening survey and a study questionnaire. Recovered participants in ImmuneRACE Cohort 3 were defined as having two consecutive negative NP/OP PCR tests, clearance from a healthcare professional, or resolution of symptoms. Each participant in the prospective study had whole blood, serum and a nasopharyngeal or oropharyngeal swab collected by mobile phlebotomists. Participants in the prospective study had the option to provide additional blood draws and questionnaires over an approximately 2-month period. Before DNA extraction, prospective study blood samples were shipped either frozen or at room temperature.

The rearrangement combines TRBV19 with TRBJ1-2; the D gene lacks a confident call. This TCR derives from a woman aged 40 to 55 who had recovered from COVID-19. The material sequenced was PBMCs or T cells enriched from blood (not recorded which). The CDR3 in this case is CASTAAASRGSNYGYTF. At the DNA level, the sequence is TGTGCCAGCACGGCGGCAGCCAGTCGAGGAAGTAACTATGGCTACACCTTC.